These T cell receptor beta chains were read from a single sample in a study of control samples from healthy donors and cancer patients. Using immunoSEQ multiplex PCR, the repertoire was profiled, and TCRdb retains in-frame clones only, with some absent. The sample lists about 120,000 clones; about 88% were seen once. The sample comprised blood. The origin of the receptors is a woman in her seventies in good health. CDR3s include the opening cysteine and the closing phenylalanine or tryptophan. The D gene is left open where the match is weak. Clone size appears in some rows only: once, few, many, or a class for an expanded clone.

V	size	J	D	CDR3	DNA
TRBV2	-	TRBJ1-2	TRBD1	CASRADRAYGYTF	TGTGCCAGCAGGGCGGACAGGGCGTATGGCTACACCTTC
TRBV7-2	-	TRBJ1-5	-	CASSLAGRVGGNQPQHF	TGTGCCAGCAGCTTAGCGGGAAGGGTGGGCGGCAATCAGCCCCAGCATTTT
TRBV29-1	-	TRBJ1-1	-	CSVRQNLNTEAFF	TGCAGCGTTCGACAGAATTTAAACACTGAAGCTTTCTTT
TRBV6-1	-	TRBJ1-2	-	CASSEARSYGYTF	TGTGCCAGCAGTGAAGCCCGTAGTTATGGCTACACCTTC
TRBV4-3	-	TRBJ2-2	-	CASSQVPGSGELFF	TGCGCCAGCAGCCAAGTTCCCGGCAGCGGGGAGCTGTTTTTT
TRBV6-6	-	TRBJ2-1	-	CASSYSSVYNEQFF	TGTGCCAGCAGTTACTCTTCCGTGTACAATGAGCAGTTCTTC
TRBV24-1	-	TRBJ2-5	TRBD1	CATSDPGQGATETQYF	TGTGCCACCAGTGATCCCGGACAGGGGGCGACAGAGACCCAGTACTTC
TRBV14	-	TRBJ2-1	TRBD1	CASSQMGRGLYNEQFF	TGTGCCAGCAGCCAGATGGGAAGGGGGCTATACAATGAGCAGTTCTTC
TRBV18	-	TRBJ2-7	-	CASSPGLTSYEQYF	TGTGCCAGCTCACCCGGACTGACCTCCTACGAGCAGTACTTC
TRBV6-5	-	TRBJ2-3	-	CASSYGVGSTDTQYF	TGTGCCAGCAGTTACGGAGTAGGGTCCACAGATACGCAGTATTTT
TRBV10-3	once	TRBJ2-2	-	CAISESQEGTGELFF	TGTGCCATCAGTGAGTCGCAGGAGGGAACCGGGGAGCTGTTTTTT
TRBV19	-	TRBJ1-5	-	CASRKTARSNQPQHF	TGTGCCAGTAGGAAGACAGCTCGCAGCAATCAGCCCCAGCATTTT
TRBV5-4	-	TRBJ1-2	-	CASSRNGNYGYTF	TGTGCCAGCAGCCGTAACGGTAACTATGGCTACACCTTC
TRBV10-2	-	TRBJ2-7	-	CASSGGLVIRNEQYF	TGCGCCAGCAGTGGTGGGTTGGTTATTCGAAACGAGCAGTACTTC
TRBV7-2	-	TRBJ2-7	-	CASSLGGHEQYF	TGTGCCAGCAGCTTAGGTGGGCACGAGCAGTACTTC
TRBV18	-	TRBJ1-1	-	CASSPLNGNTEAFF	TGTGCCAGCTCACCATTAAACGGGAACACTGAAGCTTTCTTT
TRBV7-8	few	TRBJ2-1	-	CASTRYGVSSYNEQFF	TGTGCCAGCACCCGATACGGGGTAAGCTCCTACAATGAGCAGTTCTTC
TRBV3-1/TRBV3-2	-	TRBJ1-2	-	CASSQGPLWSGYTF	TGTGCCAGCAGCCAAGGGCCCTTATGGAGTGGCTACACCTTC
TRBV18	-	TRBJ1-2	-	CASSPLQRGSYGYTF	TGTGCCAGCTCACCACTCCAAAGGGGAAGCTATGGCTACACCTTC
TRBV5-1	-	TRBJ2-2	-	CASKASSNTGELFF	TGCGCCAGCAAAGCCTCCTCGAACACCGGGGAGCTGTTTTTT
TRBV15	-	TRBJ1-1	-	CATSRDWGQVNTEAFF	TGTGCCACCAGCAGAGATTGGGGTCAAGTCAACACTGAAGCTTTCTTT
TRBV9	-	TRBJ2-3	TRBD2	CASSGGPGTSGTVDTQYF	TGTGCCAGCAGCGGGGGGCCCGGGACTAGCGGGACGGTGGATACGCAGTATTTT